The clone carrying this T cell receptor (beta chain) was seen a few times. Antigen specificity is unknown. These data belong to a study of blood T cells in healthy people across ages. V lost 3 bases and J lost 6, with 6 bases in between. This CDR3 contains 12 residues. The germline CDR1 and CDR2 sequences are KGHSH and LQKENI. A second about 7 to 12 cycle PCR used barcoded and J-beta primers. A tag from a template-switch adaptor with 12 random nucleotides marked each cDNA molecule. TCRdb processed the 5' RACE reads anew with MiXCR; each CDR3 protein has one entry. This table holds around 2 million distinct CDR3 sequences, about 39% found once. Broader study findings: The fall in TCR beta diversity per million T cells was roughly linear with age.

At least 5 micrograms of total RNA were extracted per sample. This chain uses TRBV18 with TRBJ2-1; D remains unclear. The specimen was blood. The receptor comes from a human donor in good health. In DNA, the CDR3 is TGTGCCAGCTCACCTAAGAGCAATGAGCAGTTCTTC. Protein product: CASSPKSNEQFF.